These 14 T cell receptor beta chains were all obtained from the same sample, sequenced in a study of a mutant IDH1 vaccine in newly diagnosed glioma. These receptors are not linked to any known antigen. Measured with immunoSEQ multiplex PCR; TCRdb has only the in-frame clones, and not every one. Of around 57,000 clones in the sample, 80% to 90% were seen once. Time point specified: week 35, safety follow-up. The vaccine gave 300 ug of a 20-mer mutant IDH1 peptide subcutaneously per dose. Sequenced here: PBMCs, sampled from a glioma patient whose treatment included an IDH1 peptide vaccine. Source of these receptors: a man aged 25 to 40 with glioma.

This chain connects TRBV18 to TRBJ2-4; 8 positions agree with TRBD1. The junction had 6 bases not matched to a gene; V was cut back by 7 bases and J by 7 bases. CDR1 and CDR2 (germline): KGHSH, LQKENI. The CDR3 runs 13 residues. The CDR3 DNA is TGTGCCAGCTTGACAGGGGAAGGGAACATTCAGTACTTC. Its protein is CASLTGEGNIQYF.

This clone was detected a few times. V is TRBV7-9 and J is TRBJ1-1, with TRBD1 matching 7 bases. With 5 bases clipped from V and 4 bases from J, the junction kept 13 bases outside the gene matches. Germline V lookup: CDR1 SEHNR, CDR2 FQNEAQ (reference sequence). This CDR3 comprises 16 residues. CDR3: CASSPPQGVTGTEAFF. The CDR3 nucleotides are TGTGCCAGCAGCCCCCCGCAGGGGGTTACGGGCACTGAAGCTTTCTTT. Full variable domain (remainder filled in from reference TRBV7-9 and TRBJ1-1): DTGVSQNPRHKITKRGQNVTFRCDPISEHNRLYWYRQTLGQGPEFLTYFQNEAQLEKSRLLSDRFSAERPKGSFSTLEIQRTEQGDSAMYLCASSPPQGVTGTEAFFGQGTRLTVV.

This clone was recorded a few times. The gene calls are TRBV19 and TRBJ2-2; perhaps TRBD1 as D (6 bases). Trimming cost V 7 bases and J 4 bases, with 13 bases left between them. The CDR3 covers 14 residues. Germline CDR1 is LNHDA and CDR2 is SQIVND (reference sequence). The CDR3 nucleotides are TGTGCCAGTAAGGTACAGGGCCGCACCGGGGAGCTGTTTTTT. Translated: CASKVQGRTGELFF.

The chain couples TRBV13 to TRBJ1-6; maybe TRBD1 (6 bases). The CDR3 is 16 amino acids. The germline V gene encodes CDR1 PRHDT and CDR2 FYEKMQ (reference sequence). The ends were cut back, 5 bases at V and 10 bases at J, with 21 bases in the middle. In DNA form, the CDR3 reads TGTGCCAGCAGCCAGAGGGGGGGGCCCGGGGGCTCACCCCTCCACTTT. It is translated as CASSQRGGPGGSPLHF.

The chain is built from TRBV29-1 and TRBJ2-5; 8 bases are shared with TRBD2. Trimming took 7 bases from V and 5 from J; bases not matched to a gene: 9. The CDR3 length is 13 residues. Germline CDR1 and CDR2: SQVTM and ANQGSEA. The CDR3 spells CSAQRGLLETQYF. The DNA for the CDR3 is TGCAGCGCCCAGCGGGGGCTGCTCGAGACCCAGTACTTC.

V gene TRBV13 combines with J gene TRBJ2-6, with TRBD1 matching 9 bases. Germline trimming cut 5 bases from V and 0 bases from J; bases unmatched to any gene: 17. Germline V CDR1 and CDR2: PRHDT, FYEKMQ (reference sequence). The length of the CDR3 is 21 residues. This CDR3 is CASSNRDPLTGGISGANVLTF. The DNA for the CDR3 is TGTGCCAGCAGCAATCGTGATCCTTTGACAGGGGGGATCTCTGGGGCCAACGTCCTGACTTTC.

The V call is TRBV5-4, the J call TRBJ2-2, with 8 bases lining up with TRBD1. From germline, CDR1 is SGHNT and CDR2 YYREEE (reference sequence). The CDR3 runs to 16 residues. V dropped 3 bases and J dropped 4; count of bases not matched to a gene: 8. As DNA, the CDR3 is TGTGCCAGCAGCTCGTCCAGGGGGCGGGCCACCGGGGAGCTGTTTTTT. It specifies CASSSSRGRATGELFF.

This clone is labeled as medium-sized. The chain joins TRBV5-1 to TRBJ2-1; TRBD2 agrees at 8 bases. CDR3 length: 15 amino acids. In germline, CDR1 is SGHRS, CDR2 YFSETQ. V was clipped by 3 bases and J by 4 bases; unmatched bases: 6. This chain's CDR3 is CASSWFAGGYNEQFF. As DNA, the CDR3 is TGCGCCAGCAGCTGGTTCGCGGGGGGTTACAATGAGCAGTTCTTC.

This chain joins TRBV27 and TRBJ2-5, with 12 bases identical to TRBD2. The CDR3 consists of 17 residues. Germline V lookup: CDR1 MNHEY, CDR2 SMNVEV (reference sequence). With V trimmed by 5 bases and J by 5 bases, 12 bases remained unmatched. The CDR3 coding sequence is TGTGCCAGCAGTCCCCGGCTAGCGGGGGGGCGGTGGGAGACCCAGTACTTC. It specifies CASSPRLAGGRWETQYF.

The genes are TRBV5-6 and TRBJ1-1; D gene unclear. Germline V CDR1 and CDR2: SGHDT, YYEEEE. This CDR3 region has 15 residues. Trimming removed 1 base at V and 0 bases at J, with 10 bases between. DNA for the CDR3: TGTGCCAGCAGCTTGTATCCGGGCTTGAACACTGAAGCTTTCTTT. This sequence encodes CASSLYPGLNTEAFF. Full variable domain (rest looked up from reference TRBV5-6 and TRBJ1-1): DAGVTQSPTHLIKTRGQQVTLRCSPKSGHDTVSWYQQALGQGPQFIFQYYEEEERQRGNFPDRFSGHQFPNYSSELNVNALLLGDSALYLCASSLYPGLNTEAFFGQGTRLTVV.

This chain joins TRBV19 and TRBJ2-1; D unresolved. The length of the CDR3 is 13 residues. V lost 3 bases and J lost 7, with 10 bases in between. The germline gives CDR1 LNHDA, CDR2 SQIVND (reference sequence). In DNA form, the CDR3 reads TGTGCCAGTAGTATTAGGACGCGAAATGAGCAGTTCTTC. It yields the protein CASSIRTRNEQFF.

This chain connects TRBV28 to TRBJ1-2; 9 nucleotides agree with TRBD1. CDR1 is MDHEN and CDR2 is SYDVKM in the germline V gene. With 6 bases clipped from V and 3 bases from J, the junction kept 5 bases outside the gene matches. This CDR3 comprises 14 residues. This chain's CDR3 is CASRSGQGYYGYTF. The CDR3 DNA is TGTGCCAGCAGGTCCGGACAGGGGTACTATGGCTACACCTTC.

The gene calls are TRBV7-9 and TRBJ1-1; no clear D gene. The CDR3 length is 13 residues. Germline V gene lookup returns CDR1 SEHNR and CDR2 FQNEAQ (reference sequence). V was trimmed by 5 bases and J by 4 bases, leaving 11 bases between them. CDR3 sequence (DNA): TGTGCCAGCAGCGGAGAACATGGCACTGAAGCTTTCTTT. It yields the protein CASSGEHGTEAFF.

The chain employs TRBV4-1 and TRBJ2-1; a weak D match, TRBD2 (6 bases). There are 14 residues in the CDR3. Germline V gene data show CDR1 as MGHRA and CDR2 as YSYEKL. V lost 4 bases and J 7 bases, leaving 14 bases between the germline ends. CDR3: CASSPGLLGNEQFF. In DNA, the CDR3 is TGCGCCAGCAGCCCGGGACTTTTGGGGAATGAGCAGTTCTTC.